The rows below give T cell receptor beta chains drawn from one sample of a study of CD8+CD57+ T cells in acquired aplastic anemia. TCRdb reprocessed the reads with MiXCR, giving one entry per CDR3 protein. The sample lists around 250,000 distinct CDR3 sequences, approximately 57% seen once, with approximately 8.2% in the top ten. Sequencing was performed on sorted CD4+, CD8+, or CD8+CD57+ T cells (not recorded which) from PBMCs. Receptors originate from a human donor with severe aplastic anemia or a healthy control (not recorded which). Each CDR3 is given with its conserved first and last residue. The D gene is left open where the match is weak. Some rows have no size entry. The others give once, few or many, or a class for an expanded clone.

J gene,clone size,V gene,D gene,CDR3 protein,CDR3 DNA
TRBJ2-3,.,TRBV7-6,.,CASSHPLGDHPYF,TGTGCCAGCAGCCACCCCCTAGGGGATCATCCGTATTTT
TRBJ1-2,few,TRBV29-1,.,CSVEGMNGYTF,TGCAGCGTTGAAGGGATGAATGGCTACACCTTC
TRBJ2-2,.,TRBV5-1,TRBD2,CASSLGLAGATGELFF,TGCGCCAGCAGCTTGGGTCTAGCGGGAGCGACCGGGGAGCTGTTTTTT
TRBJ2-5,.,TRBV5-6,TRBD1,CASSQIITTGNGTQYF,TGTGCCAGCAGCCAAATTATAACGACAGGGAACGGGACCCAGTACTTC
TRBJ2-3,many,TRBV19,TRBD1,CASSRPGGESDTQYF,TGTGCCAGTAGTAGGCCAGGGGGCGAATCAGATACGCAGTATTTT
TRBJ1-2,.,TRBV7-6,.,CASSLKGGASYGYTF,TGTGCCAGCAGCTTAAAAGGGGGAGCTTCCTATGGCTACACCTTC
TRBJ2-7,.,TRBV7-9,.,CASSLDWAIGGGEQYF,TGTGCCAGCAGCTTGGATTGGGCAATAGGGGGGGGCGAGCAGTACTTC
TRBJ2-5,many,TRBV5-1,TRBD2,CASSFLAGEETQYF,TGCGCCAGCAGCTTCCTAGCGGGGGAAGAGACCCAGTACTTC
TRBJ1-6,.,TRBV19,TRBD1,CARCRGQGAKNSPLHF,TGTGCCAGGTGCCGGGGACAGGGGGCGAAAAATTCACCCCTCCACTTT
TRBJ2-5,few,TRBV7-2,TRBD2,CASSLGRRLADQETQYF,TGTGCCAGCAGCTTAGGTCGTCGACTAGCGGACCAAGAGACCCAGTACTTC
TRBJ2-1,few,TRBV12-3/TRBV12-4,TRBD1,CASSLRQGVNEQFF,TGTGCCAGCAGTCTCCGACAGGGTGTCAATGAGCAGTTCTTC
TRBJ1-2,.,TRBV27,TRBD1,CASSETGLYYGYTF,TGTGCCAGCAGCGAGACAGGGTTGTACTATGGCTACACCTTC
TRBJ1-3,.,TRBV19,.,CASSYEIGTIYF,TGTGCCAGTAGTTATGAGATAGGCACCATATATTTT
TRBJ2-5,.,TRBV10-3,TRBD2,CAISGLAGGRWETQYF,TGTGCCATCAGTGGATTAGCGGGGGGCCGGTGGGAGACCCAGTACTTC
TRBJ2-5,.,TRBV10-3,.,CAIGGIHETQYF,TGTGCCATCGGGGGGATCCATGAGACCCAGTACTTC
TRBJ2-3,.,TRBV9,TRBD2,CASSPLAGANTDTQYF,TGTGCCAGCAGCCCTCTAGCGGGGGCCAACACAGATACGCAGTATTTT
TRBJ2-6,.,TRBV6-5,.,CASSRSSGANVLTF,TGTGCCAGCAGCCGCTCCTCTGGGGCCAACGTCCTGACTTTC
TRBJ1-1,many,TRBV3-1,.,CASSFAGDMNTEAFF,TGTGCCAGCAGCTTCGCGGGAGATATGAACACTGAAGCTTTCTTT
TRBJ1-1,.,TRBV7-8,.,CASSLNAWNTEAFF,TGTGCCAGCAGCTTAAACGCTTGGAACACTGAAGCTTTCTTT
TRBJ2-5,.,TRBV18,TRBD2,CASSPRGGQGTQYF,TGTGCCAGCTCACCACGCGGGGGTCAAGGGACCCAGTACTTC
TRBJ1-5,few,TRBV20-1,TRBD1,CSASHQGAGNQPQHF,TGCAGTGCTAGTCATCAGGGGGCCGGCAATCAGCCCCAGCATTTT
TRBJ1-6,.,TRBV10-3,TRBD1,CAISGGTGGSPLHF,TGTGCCATCAGTGGGGGGACAGGGGGTTCACCCCTCCACTTT
TRBJ1-2,.,TRBV12-5,.,CASGLVPVGTNYGYTF,TGTGCTAGTGGTTTGGTACCCGTCGGAACTAACTATGGCTACACCTTC
TRBJ1-1,once,TRBV9,TRBD1,CASRLATGGGEAFF,TGCGCCAGCAGGCTAGCTACAGGGGGCGGTGAAGCTTTCTTT
TRBJ1-1,.,TRBV2,.,CASSGGRTEAFF,TGTGCCAGCAGCGGGGGGAGGACTGAAGCTTTCTTT
TRBJ1-2,.,TRBV5-4,TRBD1,CASSLGDRALYGYTF,TGTGCCAGTAGCCTTGGCGACAGGGCCCTATATGGCTACACCTTC
TRBJ2-1,.,TRBV10-3,TRBD1,CAISEPGQGARNEQFF,TGTGCCATCAGTGAGCCGGGACAGGGGGCTAGGAATGAGCAGTTCTTC
TRBJ1-1,.,TRBV7-9,TRBD1,CASSGGQGRSTEAFF,TGTGCCAGCAGCGGGGGACAGGGGAGGAGTACTGAAGCTTTCTTT
TRBJ2-2,many,TRBV24-1,.,CATSDFGHPELFF,TGTGCCACCAGTGATTTCGGGCACCCAGAGCTGTTTTTT
TRBJ2-7,few,TRBV29-1,.,CSVGGGYEQYF,TGCAGCGTTGGGGGAGGCTACGAGCAGTACTTC
TRBJ1-6,.,TRBV7-8,TRBD1,CASSLEGQLNSPLHF,TGTGCCAGCAGCTTAGAGGGACAGCTCAATTCACCCCTCCACTTT
TRBJ1-5,.,TRBV28,TRBD1,CASSFEMLTGRGIGSQPQHF,TGTGCCAGCAGTTTTGAGATGCTGACAGGGAGGGGGATCGGTAGTCAGCCCCAGCATTTT
TRBJ2-1,.,TRBV3-1,.,CASSQDRGPGNEQFF,TGTGCCAGCAGCCAAGATCGGGGGCCGGGGAATGAGCAGTTCTTC
TRBJ1-6,many,TRBV12-5,TRBD1,CASGPGQGGPSPLHF,TGTGCTAGTGGCCCCGGACAGGGTGGCCCCTCACCCCTCCACTTT
TRBJ1-4,.,TRBV4-3,.,CASSSGGEKLFF,TGCGCCAGCAGCTCCGGGGGGGAAAAACTGTTTTTT
TRBJ2-7,once,TRBV29-1,TRBD2,CSVGLAGVLDEQYF,TGCAGCGTCGGACTAGCGGGAGTGCTTGACGAGCAGTACTTC
TRBJ1-1,.,TRBV20-1,.,CSAKLLGQPNTEAFF,TGCAGTGCTAAATTACTAGGACAGCCGAACACTGAAGCTTTCTTT
TRBJ2-3,.,TRBV18,TRBD2,CASSPLSGGATDTQYF,TGTGCCAGCTCACCGTTGAGCGGGGGGGCGACAGATACGCAGTATTTT
TRBJ2-1,many,TRBV10-2,.,CASAHRETFSYNEQFF,TGCGCCAGCGCCCACAGGGAAACGTTTTCCTACAATGAGCAGTTCTTC
TRBJ1-2,.,TRBV19,.,CASSIPPGGGYTF,TGTGCCAGTAGTATCCCACCAGGAGGTGGCTACACCTTC
TRBJ1-2,.,TRBV15,.,CATGTLPGNGYTF,TGTGCCACCGGGACACTACCTGGGAATGGCTACACCTTC
TRBJ1-2,.,TRBV20-1,.,CSARGTGGDYGYTF,TGCAGTGCTAGAGGGACCGGGGGCGACTATGGCTACACCTTC
TRBJ1-1,many,TRBV30,.,CAWSKRIGEAFF,TGTGCCTGGAGTAAACGGATCGGTGAAGCTTTCTTT
TRBJ1-2,many,TRBV12-3/TRBV12-4,TRBD1,CASSFFGTGDGYTF,TGTGCCAGCAGTTTCTTCGGGACAGGCGATGGCTACACCTTC
TRBJ2-3,.,TRBV7-3,TRBD1,CASSGSTGGPHF,TGTGCCAGCAGCGGATCGACAGGGGGCCCACATTTT
TRBJ2-7,.,TRBV24-1,TRBD2,CATSAENPGLAGDEQYF,TGTGCCACCAGTGCTGAAAATCCGGGACTAGCGGGGGACGAGCAGTACTTC
TRBJ2-3,.,TRBV5-1,.,CASSLGLSTDAQCF,TGCGCCAGCAGCTTGGGACTGAGCACAGATGCGCAGTGTTTT
TRBJ1-2,many,TRBV30,.,CAWATEANYGYTF,TGTGCCTGGGCGACAGAAGCGAACTATGGCTACACCTTC
TRBJ1-1,many,TRBV24-1,.,CATSDRGLRDTEAFF,TGTGCCACCAGTGATCGGGGGCTAAGGGACACTGAAGCTTTCTTT
TRBJ2-3,.,TRBV7-8,TRBD2,CASSLGLSAGATDTQYF,TGTGCCAGCAGCTTAGGCCTCTCCGCGGGAGCCACAGATACGCAGTATTTT
TRBJ2-2,once,TRBV6-5,TRBD2,CASEQRGAGELFF,TGTGCCAGTGAACAGCGGGGAGCCGGGGAGCTGTTTTTT
TRBJ2-5,.,TRBV20-1,.,CSARTPGSETQYF,TGCAGTGCGAGGACACCGGGGAGTGAGACCCAGTACTTC
TRBJ2-2,.,TRBV25-1,.,CASRGSLNTGELFF,TGTGCCAGCAGAGGATCCTTGAACACCGGGGAGCTGTTTTTT
TRBJ1-5,.,TRBV6-5,.,CASSREAGTSNQPQHF,TGTGCCAGCAGCCGAGAAGCGGGTACAAGCAATCAGCCCCAGCATTTT
TRBJ2-3,.,TRBV20-1,TRBD2,CSARDTSAEGDTQYF,TGCAGTGCTAGAGACACTAGCGCGGAGGGCGATACGCAGTATTTT
TRBJ2-2,few,TRBV9,.,CASSATRLGGELFF,TGTGCCAGCAGCGCGACTAGGCTCGGCGGGGAGCTGTTTTTT